These T cell receptor beta chains were read from a single sample in a study of T cell repertoires in cytomegalovirus infection. No antigen is known for these receptors. TCRdb independently ran MiXCR on the reads; one entry per CDR3 protein. The data contain 680,000 or so distinct CDR3 sequences, roughly 36% of them seen just once; the ten biggest clones take up about 18%. The sequenced sample was cultured PBMCs, obtained from culture after CMV antigen stimulation. Receptor source: a human donor in good health (CMV status not recorded). Some clones in this sample may be carry-over from other donors' samples. Both conserved end residues are part of each CDR3. Each record gives: clone size, V gene, D gene, J gene, CDR3 DNA, CDR3 protein. D genes are given only for firm matches. Rows may omit the clone size; those that give it use once, few, many or a size class.

>-|TRBV4-3|-|TRBJ1-6
TGCGCCAGCAGCCAATCGGGCCTGAATTCACCCCTCCACTTT
CASSQSGLNSPLHF
>-|TRBV5-1|TRBD1|TRBJ2-7
TGCGCCAGCAGCTTGAATCCGGACAGGGACTACGAGCAGTACTTC
CASSLNPDRDYEQYF
>many|TRBV7-2|-|TRBJ2-2
TGTGCCAGCAGCTTAGCTATCGGGGGAGGGGAGCTGTTTTTT
CASSLAIGGGELFF
>few|TRBV11-2|-|TRBJ2-3
TGTGCCAGCAGCGTCCTCCTAGCCCCAGATACGCAGTATTTT
CASSVLLAPDTQYF
>-|TRBV6-6|-|TRBJ1-1
TGTGCCAGCAGGGGGAATACACCGACTGGGGCTTTCTTT
CASRGNTPTGAFF
>few|TRBV7-9|TRBD1|TRBJ2-2
TGTGCCAGCAGCTGGGGACAGGGGTCGACCGGGGAGCTGTTTTTT
CASSWGQGSTGELFF
>few|TRBV6-2/TRBV6-3|-|TRBJ2-6
TGTGCCAGCATACCCTCTGGGGCCAACGTCCTGACTTTC
CASIPSGANVLTF
>many|TRBV7-2|-|TRBJ2-5
TGTGCCAGCAGCTTACGGGGGACACAAGAGACCCAGTACTTC
CASSLRGTQETQYF
>-|TRBV5-5|-|TRBJ1-4
TGTGCCAGCAGTTTCCAGGTTCGGCGTCTGGGAGAAAAACTGTTTTTT
CASSFQVRRLGEKLFF
>many|TRBV7-2|TRBD1|TRBJ1-2
TGTGCCAGCAGCTTAGCGGGACAGGCAGGTGGCTACACCTTC
CASSLAGQAGGYTF
>-|TRBV5-5|-|TRBJ2-7
TGTGCCAGCAGCTTGGGACTAGATTACCTCTACGAGCAGTACTTC
CASSLGLDYLYEQYF
>-|TRBV12-3/TRBV12-4|-|TRBJ1-3
TGTGCCAGCGGCCGTATTATCGTGGACACCATATATTTT
CASGRIIVDTIYF
>-|TRBV5-6|TRBD1|TRBJ2-3
TGTGCCAGCAGCCAAGGACAGGACCTCACAGATACGCAGTATTTT
CASSQGQDLTDTQYF
>-|TRBV5-4|-|TRBJ2-2
TGTGCCAGCAGCCCCATGTTGGGGGTTCAGGGAGACGCCGGGGAGCTGTTTTTT
CASSPMLGVQGDAGELFF
>few|TRBV11-2|-|TRBJ2-2
TGTGCCAGCACCCACGACCACGAGGAGCTGTTTTTT
CASTHDHEELFF
>-|TRBV12-3/TRBV12-4|TRBD2|TRBJ2-3
TGTGCCAGCAGCCGCTCAGCGGGGGTACCAGATACGCAGTATTTT
CASSRSAGVPDTQYF
>few|TRBV6-1|TRBD1|TRBJ1-2
TGTGCCAGCAGTGAAGCGCTCTGGACAGGGCGCTCCGGAGGCTACACCTTC
CASSEALWTGRSGGYTF
>-|TRBV20-1|TRBD1|TRBJ1-1
TGCAGTGCTTCCTCGACAGGGATGCGCCCCCTCGGAGCTTTCTTT
CSASSTGMRPLGAFF
>many|TRBV7-2|-|TRBJ2-2
TGTGCCAGCAGCTTAGTGGGGGCAACCGGGGAGCTGTTTTTT
CASSLVGATGELFF
>many|TRBV7-2|TRBD1|TRBJ1-2
TGTGCCAGCAGCATCGCAGGGGGTCCCTACACCTTC
CASSIAGGPYTF
>many|TRBV7-9|-|TRBJ2-7
TGTGCCAGCAGCTTAAGTCTTCCAGCTTACTACGAGCAGTACTTC
CASSLSLPAYYEQYF
>-|TRBV18|-|TRBJ1-5
TGTGCCAGCTCACCGGGGGGTCCGGGTAGCAATCAGCCCCAGCATTTT
CASSPGGPGSNQPQHF
>-|TRBV7-9|-|TRBJ2-4
TGTGCCAGCAGCCTGGCGGCGGGGCCAGCCAAAAACATTCAGTACTTC
CASSLAAGPAKNIQYF
>few|TRBV25-1|-|TRBJ2-3
TGTGCCACCCTGGGGCAGCTTAGCACAGATACGCAGTATTTT
CATLGQLSTDTQYF
>few|TRBV18|-|TRBJ1-1
TGTGCCAGCTCACCAGGGGGTCGGGGCACTGAAGCTTTCTTT
CASSPGGRGTEAFF
>-|TRBV6-6|TRBD1|TRBJ1-5
TGTGCCAGCAGTTACTGGGACAGGTTCAATCAGCCCCAGCATTTT
CASSYWDRFNQPQHF
>few|TRBV5-6|TRBD1|TRBJ2-1
TGTGCCAGCAGCTTGGTACCGCAGGGGGCGGATGAGCAGTTCTTC
CASSLVPQGADEQFF
>few|TRBV12-3/TRBV12-4|TRBD2|TRBJ2-2
TGTGCCAGCAGTTTCGGCGGGAGCGGGGAGCTGTTTTTT
CASSFGGSGELFF
>-|TRBV4-1|-|TRBJ2-7
TGCGCCAGCAGCCAAGAAGACGGGGCTTCCTACGAGCAGTACTTC
CASSQEDGASYEQYF
>few|TRBV7-2|-|TRBJ2-3
TGTGCCAGCAGCTCCCGGGACCCAGGCGATACGCAGTATTTT
CASSSRDPGDTQYF
>-|TRBV15|-|TRBJ1-6
TGTGCCACCAGCAGAGATCCGGCAGGGGTCAATTCACCCCTCCACTTT
CATSRDPAGVNSPLHF
>few|TRBV7-2|-|TRBJ2-1
TGTGCCAGCAGCTTAGCGCTAGTGCGGCGGGGGCACAATGAGCAGTTCTTC
CASSLALVRRGHNEQFF
>many|TRBV7-2|TRBD2|TRBJ2-3
TGTGCCAGCAGCTTAAATAGTGCTAGCGGGGGGGCAGGAGATACGCAGTATTTT
CASSLNSASGGAGDTQYF
>few|TRBV27|-|TRBJ2-2
TGTGCCAGCAGTTCAATACTAAGCGGGCTAATCGGGGAGCTGTTTTTT
CASSSILSGLIGELFF
>-|TRBV7-6|TRBD2|TRBJ2-5
TGTGCCAGCAGCGTCTCACTAGCGGGGGAGCAAGAGACCCAGTACTTC
CASSVSLAGEQETQYF
>many|TRBV7-2|-|TRBJ1-5
TGTGCCAGCAGTTCTCCAGGGGAACGGGATCAGCCCCAGCATTTT
CASSSPGERDQPQHF
>-|TRBV7-6|TRBD2|TRBJ2-2
TGTGCCAGCAGCTTAGTTTTAAGCGGGGGACATGTCGGGGAGCTGTTTTTT
CASSLVLSGGHVGELFF
>few|TRBV7-2|-|TRBJ2-5
TGTGCCAGCAGCCCACGTAGTGGCGGGGAGACCCAGTACTTC
CASSPRSGGETQYF
>-|TRBV5-4|-|TRBJ2-5
TGTGCCAGCAGCAGCCCGGTAGGGGCGGGAGAGACCCAGTACTTC
CASSSPVGAGETQYF
>-|TRBV2|-|TRBJ2-1
TGTGCCAGCAGCGGGGACGACCCCGGGGTAGATGAGCAGTTCTTC
CASSGDDPGVDEQFF
>few|TRBV6-1|-|TRBJ2-1
TGTGCCAGCAAGTTTAGCGGCTCCTACAATGAGCAGTTCTTC
CASKFSGSYNEQFF
>-|TRBV6-5|-|TRBJ1-6
TGTGCCAGCAGTCTAAACCAGGGGTATAATTCACCCCTCCACTTT
CASSLNQGYNSPLHF
>few|TRBV20-1|-|TRBJ2-4
TGCAGTGCTAGCGGGACAACCTTCATTCAGTACTTC
CSASGTTFIQYF
>-|TRBV29-1|-|TRBJ2-5
TGCAGCGCCGAAGGGGTTGAAGAGACCCAGTACTTC
CSAEGVEETQYF
>-|TRBV19|-|TRBJ2-5
TGTGCCAGTAGTAATACCAGACAAGAGACCCAGTACTTC
CASSNTRQETQYF